Following are 23 T cell receptor beta chains from one sample sequenced in a study of CD8+ T cells in alopecia areata listed by TCRdb under 2018. The time point label on this specimen signifies: 20 to 30 weeks on oral tofacitinib. The sample's treatment or condition label is to be understood as: oral pan-JAK inhibitor, 5-10 mg twice daily. To prepare the library, the immunoSEQ multiplex PCR assay was applied. RNA was extracted from all samples and reverse transcribed into cDNA as template for TCR sequencing. TCRdb limited this immuneACCESS table to in-frame rearrangements with V and J called. A share of clones is missing; checked studies link under half to unresolved V genes, and the rest is unexplained. Within this sample are around 180,000 clones, with around three fifths of them counted one time only. The ten biggest clones cover over 0.9% of the sample. Sequenced material: CD4+ T cells sorted from blood, taken at week 24, from a patient treated with tofacitinib. The source is a human donor with alopecia areata.

This clone showed up just a few times. This same CDR3 is encoded by further DNA sequences in the sample. This chain links TRBV25-1 with TRBJ1-6; TRBD1 matches at 10 bases. The CDR3 runs to 13 residues. Germline lookup yields CDR1 MGHDK and CDR2 SYGVNS. After removal of 6 bases from V and 7 bases from J, the junction contained 0 bases not matched to a gene. The CDR3 sequence is CASRGQGNSPLHF. CDR3 nucleotides: TGTGCCAGCAGGGGACAGGGGAATTCACCCCTCCACTTT.

Points on this clone: Distinct nucleotide sequences in the sample also encode this CDR3. The chain links TRBV29-1 to TRBJ1-4; no clear D gene. The CDR3 has 10 residues. Trimming cost V 4 bases and J 4 bases, with 1 base left between them. Per germline, CDR1 SQVTM and CDR2 ANQGSEA. For the CDR3, the DNA is TGCAGCGTTGGTAATGAAAAACTGTTTTTT. Protein: CSVGNEKLFF.

This clone was detected ten times or more. The chain is built from TRBV5-4 and TRBJ2-3; 8 bases are shared with TRBD2. The junction had 4 bases not matched to a gene; V was cut back by 3 bases and J by 4 bases. The CDR3 covers 14 residues. Germline loops: CDR1 SGHNT, CDR2 YYREEE (reference sequence). The CDR3 DNA reads TGTGCCAGCAGCTCCTGGGGACTAGCAGATACGCAGTATTTT. This sequence encodes CASSSWGLADTQYF.

This clone showed up just a few times. V gene TRBV10-3 combines with J gene TRBJ1-6; tentative D call: TRBD1 (6 bases). CDR3 length: 15 residues. Trimming removed 2 bases at V and 6 bases at J, with 11 bases between. Germline V gene sequence: CDR1 ENHRY, CDR2 SYGVKD. CDR3 coding DNA: TGTGCCATCAGTGAGAGGGGGGAGGGTAATTCACCCCTCCACTTT. Its translation: CAISERGEGNSPLHF.

V usage is TRBV7-2 and J usage is TRBJ2-5; D is uncertain. Between the trimmed V and J ends, which lost 1 base and 5 bases, there was a span of 11 bases. CDR1 and CDR2 from the germline V gene are SGHTA and FQGNSA. The CDR3 consists of 14 residues. The CDR3 protein is CASSLVRTSETQYF. CDR3 nucleotide sequence: TGTGCCAGCAGCTTAGTACGGACCTCCGAGACCCAGTACTTC.

CDR3 sequence (DNA): TGTGCCAGCAGCTTAGGGTGGCCTAGCGGGGTTGGGACCCAGTACTTC. As protein: CASSLGWPSGVGTQYF. V and J are TRBV7-2 and TRBJ2-5; 9 bases line up with TRBD2. Trimming took 1 base from V and 7 from J; bases not matched to a gene: 10. The V gene's germline CDR1 is SGHTA and CDR2 FQGNSA. CDR3 length: 16 amino acids.

The V and J genes are TRBV10-3 and TRBJ2-7; weak D call: TRBD2 (5 bases). V lost 7 bases, J lost 0 bases, and 10 bases lay in between. The CDR3 totals 13 residues. In germline, CDR1 is ENHRY, CDR2 SYGVKD. Here the CDR3 reads CAINSGSSYEQYF. Here the CDR3 DNA reads TGTGCCATCAATTCGGGGAGCTCCTACGAGCAGTACTTC.

The chain joins TRBV4-2 to TRBJ2-7, with 8 bases matching TRBD1. Trimming took 5 bases from V and 0 from J; bases not matched to a gene: 6. The CDR3 covers 15 residues. Germline V gene data show CDR1 as LGHNA and CDR2 as YNFKEQ. CDR3 in amino acids: CASSSAGQGSYEQYF. CDR3 nucleotide sequence: TGTGCCAGCAGCTCCGCCGGACAGGGCTCCTACGAGCAGTACTTC.

This chain joins TRBV15 and TRBJ2-7; no definite D call. Germline CDR1 reads LNHNV; CDR2 reads YYDKDF (reference sequence). V lost 0 bases and J lost 0, with 9 bases in between. This CDR3 contains 15 residues. This CDR3 is CATSRERRSSYEQYF. CDR3 nucleotide sequence: TGTGCCACCAGCAGAGAGAGGCGGAGCTCCTACGAGCAGTACTTC.

This clone appeared a single time. The rearrangement uses TRBV4-1 and TRBJ1-6, with D unclear. The CDR3 consists of 16 residues. Between the trimmed V and J ends, which lost 0 bases and 9 bases, there was a span of 15 bases. The germline V gene encodes CDR1 MGHRA and CDR2 YSYEKL. DNA for the CDR3: TGCGCCAGCAGCCAAGAACCAGCAGCAAGAACTTCACCCCTCCACTTT. Protein product: CASSQEPAARTSPLHF.

This chain links TRBV15 with TRBJ1-5; tentatively, D is TRBD1 (5 bases). The CDR3 contains 15 residues. V was trimmed by 3 bases and J by 6 bases, leaving 15 bases between them. Germline lookup yields CDR1 LNHNV and CDR2 YYDKDF (reference sequence). The CDR3 sequence is CATSSGVRDGQPQHF. The CDR3 region has the DNA TGTGCCACCAGCAGTGGGGTCCGGGACGGTCAGCCCCAGCATTTT.

The genes are TRBV29-1 and TRBJ1-1; D unresolved. Germline V lookup: CDR1 SQVTM, CDR2 ANQGSEA. The CDR3 has 11 residues. Trimming removed 5 bases from V and 4 bases from J, with 8 bases in between. CDR3 residues: CSVSTSTEAFF. CDR3 in DNA: TGCAGCGTTTCGACTTCCACTGAAGCTTTCTTT.

Comment on this clone: Its ends do not fully match the called genes, so a read error is possible. This chain's CDR3 is CAWSGGATLLF. The DNA of the CDR3 is TGTGCCTGGAGTGGGGGGGCCACCTTGCTTTTT. V gene TRBV30 combines with J gene TRBJ2-2; D could derive from TRBD1 or TRBD2 (6 bases each). CDR3 size: 11 residues. CDR1 is GTSNPN, CDR2 SVGIG, per germline (reference sequence).

A single count supports this clone. The V call is TRBV4-1, the J call TRBJ2-3; maybe TRBD2 (7 bases). The V and J ends lost 0 bases and 9 bases respectively, with 25 bases between them. Germline CDR1 and CDR2: MGHRA and YSYEKL. CDR3 length equals 18 residues. CDR3 sequence: CASSQDFSAGAATQTQYF. For the CDR3, the DNA is TGCGCCAGCAGCCAAGATTTCTCCGCGGGGGCCGCTACTCAGACGCAGTATTTT.

The DNA for the CDR3 is TGCGCCAGCAGCTTCGGGGGAGAGACCCAGTACTTC. This codes for CASSFGGETQYF. The chain uses TRBV5-1 and TRBJ2-5, with D perhaps matching TRBD2 (6 bases). CDR1 is SGHRS and CDR2 is YFSETQ in the germline V gene. CDR3 length: 12 amino acids. V lost 2 bases and J lost 4, with 6 bases in between.

This clone showed up just a few times. The chain is built from TRBV29-1 and TRBJ1-4; 8 bases are shared with TRBD1. CDR3 length: 13 amino acids. V was pared by 4 bases and J by 5 bases, with 3 bases of the junction left unmatched. In germline, CDR1 is SQVTM, CDR2 ANQGSEA. The CDR3 nucleotides are TGCAGCGTTGTGGGGGACAGGAATGAAAAACTGTTTTTT. This sequence encodes CSVVGDRNEKLFF.

The gene calls are TRBV11-2 and TRBJ2-5, with D perhaps matching TRBD1 or TRBD2 (5 bases each). Trimming cost V 2 bases and J 5 bases, with 15 bases left between them. CDR1 is SGHAT and CDR2 is FQNNGV in the germline V gene. The CDR3 contains 15 residues. The CDR3 spells CASSLWGSPGETQYF. CDR3 in DNA: TGTGCCAGCAGCTTATGGGGGTCCCCTGGGGAGACCCAGTACTTC.

The chain links TRBV18 to TRBJ2-3; D not resolved. The CDR3 is 13 residues long. The V gene lost 3 bases and the J gene lost 2 bases, with 6 bases spanning the gap. The germline gives CDR1 KGHSH, CDR2 LQKENI. CDR3 coding DNA: TGTGCCAGCTCACCGGCTTCCACAGATACGCAGTATTTT. This sequence encodes CASSPASTDTQYF.

This clone showed up just a few times. This rearrangement joins TRBV2 to TRBJ2-5; 8 bases map to TRBD1. The CDR3 runs 13 residues. V lost 6 bases to trimming and J lost 5 bases; unmatched junction nucleotides: 5. Looked up from germline, CDR1 is SNHLY and CDR2 is FYNNEI. CDR3 protein: CASRTGVSETQYF. The CDR3 coding sequence is TGTGCCAGCAGGACAGGGGTTTCGGAGACCCAGTACTTC.

V usage is TRBV2 and J usage is TRBJ2-7; D is unclear. V was cut by 5 bases and J by 2 bases, with 10 bases left in between. The CDR3 sequence is 13 residues long. The germline V gene encodes CDR1 SNHLY and CDR2 FYNNEI. CDR3 sequence: CASSLRSTYEQYF. CDR3 bases: TGTGCCAGCAGTTTGCGGTCGACCTACGAGCAGTACTTC. Variable domain in full (rest from reference TRBV2 and TRBJ2-7): EPEVTQTPSHQVTQMGQEVILRCVPISNHLYFYWYRQILGQKVEFLVSFYNNEISEKSEIFDDQFSVERPDGSNFTLKIRSTKLEDSAMYFCASSLRSTYEQYFGPGTRLTVT.

This clone appeared a few times. The genes are TRBV7-2 and TRBJ1-2, with 8 bases lining up with TRBD1. CDR1 and CDR2 (germline): SGHTA, FQGNSA. The CDR3 totals 17 residues. The V and J ends lost 1 base and 1 base, in that order; junction bases with no gene match: 8. The CDR3 coding sequence is TGTGCCAGCAGCTTAGTGGGACAGGTGGAGGGTAACTATGGCTACACCTTC. Its protein is CASSLVGQVEGNYGYTF.

This clone was counted only a few times. The chain links TRBV10-3 to TRBJ1-2; D unresolved. The germline V and J ends were trimmed by 8 bases and 2 bases, with 15 bases remaining between them. This CDR3 spans 14 amino acids. The germline V gene encodes CDR1 ENHRY and CDR2 SYGVKD. The CDR3 bases are TGTGCCATCGCTACCGGCACGCAAAACTATGGCTACACCTTC. Encoded protein: CAIATGTQNYGYTF.

This rearrangement joins TRBV12-5 to TRBJ1-6; D gene unclear. V lost 1 base and J 7 bases, leaving 11 bases between the germline ends. Germline V gene data show CDR1 as LGHNT and CDR2 as FRNRAP. There are 15 residues in the CDR3. The CDR3 reads CASGLGTDLNSPLHF. The DNA of the CDR3 is TGTGCTAGTGGTTTGGGGACGGACCTCAATTCACCCCTCCACTTT.